This is a list of T cell receptor beta chains from one sample in a study of cytomegalovirus exposure and HLA in healthy donors. Clones were sequenced by immunoSEQ multiplex PCR, and TCRdb holds only the in-frame ones, with some missing. The sample holds 150,000 to 200,000 clones, about 90% seen once. The sample taken for sequencing was PBMCs. These receptor sequences come from a woman aged 25 to 39 in good health and CMV-seronegative. Both conserved end residues are trimmed from each CDR3.

>TRBV19|TRBJ2-1
ASSIGPGGANEQF
>TRBV7-7|TRBJ2-3
ASSMGLAGDPDTQY
>TRBV7-9|TRBJ1-1
ASSPVGLGTNTEAF
>TRBV5-6|TRBJ1-5
ASSRHSNQPQH
>TRBV6-1|TRBJ2-4
ASSERGQGAVLVIQY
>TRBV30|TRBJ1-3
AWSLRGVGNTIY
>TRBV5-1|TRBJ2-7
ASSLAPSGSSISPYEQY
>TRBV5-1|TRBJ2-2
ASSLIAGGRTGELF
>TRBV4-3|TRBJ2-5
ASSQSRGLARQETQY
>TRBV13|TRBJ2-1
ASSLAGDYINEQF
>TRBV6-5|TRBJ1-1
ASVPPGRATEAF
>TRBV9|TRBJ1-1
ASSVKQANTEAF
>TRBV19|TRBJ1-2
ATHPGTGVWYGYT
>TRBV5-1|TRBJ1-2
ASSLGDLNDYGYT
>TRBV6-5|TRBJ2-5
ASTVRGGEETQY
>TRBV5-1|TRBJ2-7
ASSLGGQANYEQY
>TRBV9|TRBJ1-2
ASSTLLTGYT
>TRBV5-1|TRBJ1-1
ASTLAASFMNTEAF
>TRBV6-5|TRBJ1-3
ASISRGNTIY
>TRBV27|TRBJ2-1
ASSSKQGSSYNEQF
>TRBV6-1|TRBJ2-1
ASLGTSGINEQF
>TRBV30|TRBJ2-7
AWSRAGLGSTYEQY
>TRBV29-1|TRBJ1-2
SVEEGGSGYGYT
>TRBV28|TRBJ1-3
ASGSPAGRSGNTIY
>TRBV7-9|TRBJ1-2
ASSPRTPPNYGYT
>TRBV15|TRBJ1-1
ATSGRGAGTEAF
>TRBV9|TRBJ2-1
ASSVPIGIAGDYNEQF
>TRBV5-4|TRBJ2-3
ASSQGGLKGLDTQY
>TRBV5-4|TRBJ2-1
ASSLTGDRVRV
>TRBV27|TRBJ2-2
ASSYWSGRASDGELF
>TRBV7-3|TRBJ2-7
ASSPRYEQY
>TRBV19|TRBJ1-5
ASTGQGVFQPQH
>TRBV4-3|TRBJ2-7
ASSQRRGRVDEQY
>TRBV6-1|TRBJ1-2
ASRGQGPST
>TRBV2|TRBJ2-1
ASSRQFRDRDSEQF
>TRBV5-4|TRBJ2-2
ASSRTPSGITGELF
>TRBV11-1|TRBJ2-7
ASSPWNGEQY
>TRBV19|TRBJ1-2
ASSHGPGQGAGLNYGYT
>TRBV27|TRBJ1-2
ASSLRQGRDGYT
>TRBV15|TRBJ2-7
ATSSRGRVDEQY
>TRBV2|TRBJ2-7
ASSDYKEYEQY